Each of the 8 T cell receptor beta chains below was sequenced from the same sample in a study of cytomegalovirus exposure and HLA in healthy donors. PCR involved 60 Vbeta and 13 Jbeta primers. Sequenced by immunoSEQ multiplex PCR; TCRdb stores in-frame clones only, minus some. The sample records about 150,000 clones, 65% to 80% being singletons. Sequencing was done on a sample of PBMCs. These receptors originate from a man in his forties or fifties in good health and CMV-seropositive.

This chain links TRBV29-1 with TRBJ2-1; 9 bases agree with TRBD2. V shed 4 bases, J shed 9 bases, and the junction held 4 bases outside the gene matches. The CDR3 totals 12 residues. Germline loops: CDR1 SQVTM, CDR2 ANQGSEA. CDR3 region: CSVGREGGEQFF. CDR3 bases: TGCAGCGTTGGGCGGGAGGGCGGTGAGCAGTTCTTC.

This clone was counted once. The J gene is TRBJ2-3, the V gene TRBV12-5; 10 bases fit TRBD2. CDR3 length: 15 residues. J gave up 2 bases and V 4 bases, and 3 bases lay outside the gene matches. Per germline, CDR1 LGHNT and CDR2 FRNRAP. This chain's CDR3 is CASGWGTSVTDTQYF. The CDR3, as DNA: TGTGCTAGTGGTTGGGGGACTAGCGTCACAGATACGCAGTATTTT.

The chain joins TRBV5-1 to TRBJ1-4; D is uncertain. This CDR3 spans 16 amino acids. Trimming left V 0 bases short and J 8 bases short, with 17 bases between. Germline V gene data show CDR1 as SGHRS and CDR2 as YFSETQ. CDR3 sequence: CASSLGAPDFREKLFF. Here the CDR3 DNA reads TGCGCCAGCAGCTTGGGGGCGCCGGATTTCAGGGAAAAACTGTTTTTT. Drawing the rest from reference TRBV5-1 and TRBJ1-4, the complete variable domain is KAGVTQTPRYLIKTRGQQVTLSCSPISGHRSVSWYQQTPGQGLQFLFEYFSETQRNKGNFPGRFSGRQFSNSRSEMNVSTLELGDSALYLCASSLGAPDFREKLFFGSGTQLSVL.

In nucleotides, the CDR3 is TGTGCCAGCAGCTTAGCGGGAGATGAAAAACTGTTTTTT. Protein sequence: CASSLAGDEKLFF. The genes are TRBV7-9 and TRBJ1-4; D unclear. Looked up from germline, CDR1 is SEHNR and CDR2 is FQNEAQ (reference sequence). Trimming stripped 0 bases from V and 6 bases from J, with 5 bases between. The CDR3 extends over 13 amino acids.

The V call is TRBV19, the J call TRBJ1-5; D unclear. Looked up from germline, CDR1 is LNHDA and CDR2 is SQIVND (reference sequence). V lost 3 bases and J lost 3, with 9 bases in between. This CDR3 spans 14 amino acids. Here the CDR3 reads CASSMWEVNQPQHF. CDR3 coding DNA: TGTGCCAGTAGTATGTGGGAGGTCAATCAGCCCCAGCATTTT.

The gene calls are TRBV9 and TRBJ1-5, with D unresolved. Germline CDR1 reads SGDLS; CDR2 reads YYNGEE. V lost 0 bases and J 3 bases, leaving 7 bases between the germline ends. This CDR3 spans 14 amino acids. This CDR3 is CASSVGQNNQPQHF. The CDR3 DNA reads TGTGCCAGCAGCGTAGGGCAGAACAATCAGCCCCAGCATTTT.

This chain connects TRBV5-4 to TRBJ1-1, with D perhaps matching TRBD1 (5 bases). The V and J ends lost 4 bases and 0 bases respectively, with 13 bases between them. CDR1 is SGHNT and CDR2 is YYREEE in the germline V gene (reference sequence). This CDR3 region has 15 residues. Written as DNA, the CDR3 is TGTGCCAGCAGCCCAGCGGGGGGGATGAACACTGAAGCTTTCTTT. The encoded protein is CASSPAGGMNTEAFF.

The chain uses TRBV11-2 and TRBJ2-7, with D tentatively TRBD1 (5 bases). Looked up from germline, CDR1 is SGHAT and CDR2 is FQNNGV. The CDR3 runs to 13 residues. Trimming removed 1 base at V and 5 bases at J, with 9 bases between. The chain's CDR3 is CASSLGRVDEQYF. The DNA of the CDR3 is TGTGCCAGCAGCTTAGGCAGGGTTGACGAGCAGTACTTC. The entire variable domain, with the rest obtained from reference TRBV11-2 and TRBJ2-7, is as follows: EAGVAQSPRYKIIEKRQSVAFWCNPISGHATLYWYQQILGQGPKLLIQFQNNGVVDDSQLPKDRFSAERLKGVDSTLKIQPAKLEDSAVYLCASSLGRVDEQYFGPGTRLTVT.